A selection of T cell receptor beta chains follows, all from one sample in a study of beta chain features in type 1 diabetes. The data were produced by immunoSEQ multiplex PCR, yet TCRdb's version contains in-frame clones alone and is incomplete. Of around 690,000 clones in the sample, 9.5% to 15% were seen once. The material sequenced was naive CD4+ T cells from blood. These receptors were obtained from a man younger than 40 with type 1 diabetes. The CDR3 runs from the conserved cysteine through the conserved F or W. Fields, in order: D gene, V gene, clone size, J gene, CDR3 DNA, CDR3 protein. D genes are given only for firm matches. Some rows have no size entry. The others give once, few or many, or a class for an expanded clone.

TRBD2	TRBV7-8	few	TRBJ2-7	TGTGCCAGCAGCTTAGTAGCGGGGTACTACTACGAGCAGTACTTC	CASSLVAGYYYEQYF
.	TRBV7-2	many	TRBJ2-3	TGTGCCAGCAGCCCACCATCTTCCGATACGCAGTATTTT	CASSPPSSDTQYF
TRBD2	TRBV5-6	.	TRBJ2-3	TGTGCCAGCAGCTTTGGCGGGGGTAGCACAGATACGCAGTATTTT	CASSFGGGSTDTQYF
.	TRBV2	.	TRBJ2-7	TGTGCCAGCAGTCCCTGGCGGTCCTCCTACGAGCAGTACTTC	CASSPWRSSYEQYF
.	TRBV29-1	.	TRBJ2-1	TGCAGCGTCGGACTGGGGAATGAGCAGTTCTTC	CSVGLGNEQFF
TRBD1	TRBV25-1	.	TRBJ2-7	TGTGCCAGCAGCCGGGACAGTATGGAGGAGCAGTACTTC	CASSRDSMEEQYF
.	TRBV5-4	.	TRBJ1-2	TGTGCCAGCAGCTTGGAGGAGAACTATGGCTACACCTTC	CASSLEENYGYTF
TRBD1	TRBV7-9	.	TRBJ1-2	TGTGCCAGCAGCCGGACAGGGGAGTATGGCTACACCTTC	CASSRTGEYGYTF
TRBD1	TRBV7-9	few	TRBJ2-1	TGTGCCAGCAGCCTTCTCGCTGGGACAGGGGGAGCTTGGTTCTTC	CASSLLAGTGGAWFF
.	TRBV11-2	.	TRBJ2-1	TGTGCCAGCAGCTGGATGAAAAGGGACCGAGGTACGAGGCAGTTCTTC	CASSWMKRDRGTRQFF
TRBD1	TRBV2	few	TRBJ2-2	TGTGCCAGCAGAGACAGGGTTGGGTCCGGGGAGCTGTTTTTT	CASRDRVGSGELFF
TRBD1	TRBV6-6	.	TRBJ1-5	TGTGCCAGCAGCATAACAGGGGGTGATCAGCCCCAGCATTTT	CASSITGGDQPQHF
.	TRBV7-6	few	TRBJ2-5	TGTGCCAGCAGCTTAGTGTGGGGGTCACAGGGCCAAGAGACCCAGTACTTC	CASSLVWGSQGQETQYF
.	TRBV11-2	.	TRBJ2-3	TGTGCCAGCAGCCCAGGGATCACAGATACGCAGTATTTT	CASSPGITDTQYF
TRBD1	TRBV7-2	few	TRBJ2-5	TGTGCCAGCAGCTTAGCTCCGGACAGGCGGCAAGAGACCCAGTACTTC	CASSLAPDRRQETQYF
TRBD2	TRBV5-1	few	TRBJ2-5	TGCGCCAGCAGCTCCGGGACTAGGAGACTGGGAGAGACCCAGTACTTC	CASSSGTRRLGETQYF
.	TRBV6-1	few	TRBJ2-7	TGTGCCAGCAGTAGACAGCGAGCCTCCTACGAGCAGTACTTC	CASSRQRASYEQYF
TRBD2	TRBV29-1	.	TRBJ2-1	TGCAGCGTTGCCGACTCGGGGAGGGGTGGGGGCAATGAGCAGTTCTTC	CSVADSGRGGGNEQFF
.	TRBV27	.	TRBJ1-5	TGTGCCAGGAGACACCAAGACAATCAGCCCCAGCATTTT	CARRHQDNQPQHF
.	TRBV10-3	few	TRBJ2-6	TGTGCCATCAGTGAGTCCAGGGTAGGGGGCTCTGGGGCCAACGTCCTGACTTTC	CAISESRVGGSGANVLTF
.	TRBV7-9	.	TRBJ2-1	TGTGCCAGCAGCTTACAGGGGCATGAGCAGTTCTTC	CASSLQGHEQFF
TRBD1	TRBV30	.	TRBJ1-5	TGTGCCTGGAGTCCCCAACATACAGGGGCCGCCAATCAGCCCCAGCATTTT	CAWSPQHTGAANQPQHF
.	TRBV5-4	.	TRBJ2-3	TGTGCCAGCAGCTTGGTTCTAGGCGAAGATACGCAGTATTTT	CASSLVLGEDTQYF
.	TRBV14	.	TRBJ2-4	TGTGCCAGCAGCCGGGGACGAGAGACGGGCTTAAACATTCAGTACTTC	CASSRGRETGLNIQYF
TRBD2	TRBV7-9	.	TRBJ2-1	TGTGCCAGCAGCGAGGCGGGGGGCGGAAGCTCCTACAATGAGCAGTTCTTC	CASSEAGGGSSYNEQFF
.	TRBV6-1	few	TRBJ1-5	TGTGCCAGCATCGACAGCCGGGATCAGCCCCAGCATTTT	CASIDSRDQPQHF
TRBD2	TRBV19	few	TRBJ2-7	TGTGCCAGTAGTTCAGGACTAGCTGTGGGCGAGCAGTACTTC	CASSSGLAVGEQYF
TRBD1	TRBV7-9	few	TRBJ1-6	TGTGCCAGCAGCCCCGGACAGGGGGTCAGCTCCTATAATTCACCCCTCCACTTT	CASSPGQGVSSYNSPLHF
.	TRBV9	.	TRBJ2-7	TGTGCCAGCAGCGTAGGTTTAGTGGGCGAGCAGTACTTC	CASSVGLVGEQYF
TRBD1	TRBV18	few	TRBJ1-1	TGTGCCAGCTCACCACCCATGCAGGGGGAAGTGTCTTTCTTT	CASSPPMQGEVSFF
TRBD1	TRBV7-2	.	TRBJ1-5	TGTGCCAGCAGCGTAGACAGGGGTGGCAATCAGCCCCAGCATTTT	CASSVDRGGNQPQHF
.	TRBV25-1	few	TRBJ1-3	TGTGCCAGCACTTATCGAAACACCATATATTTT	CASTYRNTIYF
.	TRBV12-5	.	TRBJ2-7	TGTGCTAGTGGTTTGGGGACCCTCGCCGAGCAGTACTTC	CASGLGTLAEQYF
.	TRBV7-3	.	TRBJ1-3	TGTGCCAGCAGCGCGGGCCCTTCTCATGGAAACACCATATATTTT	CASSAGPSHGNTIYF
.	TRBV7-9	.	TRBJ1-4	TGTGCCAGCACCGGGCCGAACGCAGCAACTAATGAAAAACTGTTTTTT	CASTGPNAATNEKLFF
.	TRBV7-9	few	TRBJ2-1	TGTGCCAGCAGCTTAGCGGGCATTCGGAATGAGCAGTTCTTC	CASSLAGIRNEQFF
TRBD2	TRBV11-2	once	TRBJ2-3	TGTGCCAGCCGACGCGGGGGGACTGATACGCAGTATTTT	CASRRGGTDTQYF
.	TRBV7-3	.	TRBJ1-1	TGTGCCAGCAGCTCCGGGGAAAACACTGAAGCTTTCTTT	CASSSGENTEAFF
.	TRBV20-1	few	TRBJ1-3	TGCAGTGCCACAAGGGTAAACACCATATATTTT	CSATRVNTIYF
TRBD2	TRBV19	few	TRBJ2-3	TGTGCCAGTAGTACCCTGGGCGGGGGGGCCGGAGATACGCAGTATTTT	CASSTLGGGAGDTQYF
TRBD2	TRBV5-4	.	TRBJ2-5	TGTGCCAGCAGCAGGGGTGGACTAGCCCAAGAGACCCAGTACTTC	CASSRGGLAQETQYF
.	TRBV11-1	few	TRBJ1-4	TGTGCCAGCAGACCGGGACCGCTGGCAACTAATGAAAAACTGTTTTTT	CASRPGPLATNEKLFF
.	TRBV6-5	.	TRBJ1-1	TGTGCCAGCAGTTATTTCGACAGAACTGTTGAAGCTTTCTTT	CASSYFDRTVEAFF
TRBD1	TRBV18	.	TRBJ2-3	TGTGCCAGCTCACCACGGGGACAGGCGCATGATACGCAGTATTTT	CASSPRGQAHDTQYF